The 23 T cell receptor beta chains in this list originate from one sample, sequenced in a study of cytomegalovirus exposure and HLA in healthy donors. The PCR made use of 60 Vbeta and 13 Jbeta primers. TCRdb's table, derived via immunoSEQ multiplex PCR, lists solely in-frame clones and lacks some. This table has 100,000 to 150,000 clones, 81% appearing once. Sequencing used PBMCs. These receptors originate from a man younger than 35 in good health and CMV-seronegative.

The rearrangement links TRBV19 to TRBJ2-5, with TRBD1 matching over 7 bases. CDR1 and CDR2 from the germline V gene are LNHDA and SQIVND (reference sequence). With V trimmed by 6 bases and J by 1 base, 8 bases remained unmatched. The CDR3 extends over 15 amino acids. In nucleotides, the CDR3 is TGTGCCAGTAGGACATCGGGACAGAGCCAAGAGACCCAGTACTTC. The encoded protein is CASRTSGQSQETQYF.

The chain has TRBV14 and TRBJ1-1; D is unclear. V shed 3 bases and J shed 1 base, with 12 bases lying between them. The CDR3 contains 15 residues. The germline gives CDR1 SGHDN, CDR2 FVKESK. The CDR3 DNA is TGTGCCAGCAGCCATACCAGACAACCGAACACTGAAGCTTTCTTT. Translation gives CASSHTRQPNTEAFF. Based on the CDR3 plus reference TRBV14 and TRBJ1-1, the full variable domain is EAGVTQFPSHSVIEKGQTVTLRCDPISGHDNLYWYRRVMGKEIKFLLHFVKESKQDESGMPNNRFLAERTGGTYSTLKVQPAELEDSGVYFCASSHTRQPNTEAFFGQGTRLTVV.

Remarks on this clone: Distinct nucleotide sequences in the sample also encode this CDR3. The chain carries TRBV9 and TRBJ1-3; unclear D gene. V lost 0 bases, J lost 4 bases, and 8 bases lay in between. Looked up from germline, CDR1 is SGDLS and CDR2 is YYNGEE. The length of the CDR3 is 14 residues. CDR3 DNA sequence: TGTGCCAGCAGCGTAGGGGAGGCAGGAAACACCATATATTTT. Translation: CASSVGEAGNTIYF.

The chain recombines TRBV19 with TRBJ1-1; 8 bases match TRBD1. J lost 6 bases, V lost 4 bases, and 4 bases had no gene match. CDR3 length: 13 residues. In germline, CDR1 is LNHDA, CDR2 SQIVND (reference sequence). The CDR3 DNA follows: TGTGCCAGTAGTACGACAGGGGTCCCTGAAGCTTTCTTT. It translates to CASSTTGVPEAFF. Variable domain in full (rest from reference TRBV19 and TRBJ1-1): DGGITQSPKYLFRKEGQNVTLSCEQNLNHDAMYWYRQDPGQGLRLIYYSQIVNDFQKGDIAEGYSVSREKKESFPLTVTSAQKNPTAFYLCASSTTGVPEAFFGQGTRLTVV.

The rearrangement uses TRBV5-1 and TRBJ2-1, with TRBD2 as a possible D gene (6 bases). The germline V and J ends were trimmed by 1 base and 3 bases, with 11 bases remaining between them. In germline, CDR1 is SGHRS, CDR2 YFSETQ. The CDR3 extends over 15 amino acids. The CDR3 is CASSLTGEVYNEQFF. The CDR3 coding sequence is TGCGCCAGCAGCTTGACGGGGGAGGTCTACAATGAGCAGTTCTTC. Full variable domain (remainder filled in from reference TRBV5-1 and TRBJ2-1): KAGVTQTPRYLIKTRGQQVTLSCSPISGHRSVSWYQQTPGQGLQFLFEYFSETQRNKGNFPGRFSGRQFSNSRSEMNVSTLELGDSALYLCASSLTGEVYNEQFFGPGTRLTVL.

This chain links TRBV5-4 with TRBJ1-4; TRBD1 agrees at 10 bases. Germline V gives CDR1 SGHNT, CDR2 YYREEE (reference sequence). The CDR3 sequence is 19 residues long. The J segment lost 0 bases and the V segment lost 4 bases, leaving 12 bases of the junction unmatched. Here the CDR3 reads CASSPGQGFRAATNEKLFF. The CDR3 region has the DNA TGTGCCAGCAGCCCGGGACAGGGGTTCCGGGCTGCAACTAATGAAAAACTGTTTTTT.

The chain is built from TRBV2 and TRBJ1-2; D not resolved. V lost 0 bases to trimming and J lost 7 bases, with 15 bases between them. CDR1 is SNHLY, CDR2 FYNNEI, per germline. The CDR3 is 15 amino acids. The CDR3 sequence is CASSEARNWEGGYTF. The CDR3 DNA is TGTGCCAGCAGTGAAGCGCGGAACTGGGAGGGTGGCTACACCTTC. Full variable domain (missing parts from reference TRBV2 and TRBJ1-2): EPEVTQTPSHQVTQMGQEVILRCVPISNHLYFYWYRQILGQKVEFLVSFYNNEISEKSEIFDDQFSVERPDGSNFTLKIRSTKLEDSAMYFCASSEARNWEGGYTFGSGTRLTVV.

The chain uses TRBV9 and TRBJ2-7; maybe TRBD1 (5 bases). The V end lost 0 bases, the J end lost 3 bases, and 10 bases lay between the germline ends. The CDR3 has 14 residues. Per germline, CDR1 SGDLS and CDR2 YYNGEE. CDR3 nucleotide sequence: TGTGCCAGCAGCGTAGGGTTGCAGGGCTACGAGCAGTACTTC. It codes for CASSVGLQGYEQYF.

This clone was recorded a few times. J is TRBJ2-6 and V is TRBV25-1; D uncertain. The V gene's germline CDR1 is MGHDK and CDR2 SYGVNS. CDR3 size: 16 residues. V shed 4 bases and J shed 0 bases, with 10 bases lying between them. The CDR3 nucleotides are TGTGCCAGCAGTGGCCAGGCCATCTCTGGGGCCAACGTCCTGACTTTC. Translating it yields CASSGQAISGANVLTF.

This chain joins TRBV30 and TRBJ1-5, with no clear D. V was trimmed by 2 bases and J by 4 bases, leaving 12 bases between them. This CDR3 comprises 14 residues. CDR1 is GTSNPN, CDR2 SVGIG, per germline (reference sequence). The CDR3, as DNA: TGTGCCTGGAGTTCGAGTATCTTGAATCAGCCCCAGCATTTT. Translated: CAWSSSILNQPQHF.

This chain uses TRBV5-6 with TRBJ2-2; tentatively, D is TRBD1 (6 bases). Germline V CDR1 and CDR2: SGHDT, YYEEEE. The CDR3 runs to 15 residues. The V gene lost 7 bases and the J gene lost 1 base, with 14 bases spanning the gap. The CDR3 DNA is TGTGCCAGCTACCCAACCAGGGGGAACACCGGGGAGCTGTTTTTT. Its translation: CASYPTRGNTGELFF.

This clone was seen a single time. The V gene is TRBV9, the J gene TRBJ2-3; 14 bases map to TRBD2. The CDR3 runs to 17 residues. V lost 3 bases to trimming and J lost 6 bases; unmatched junction nucleotides: 9. The germline CDR1 and CDR2 sequences are SGDLS and YYNGEE. DNA for the CDR3: TGTGCCAGCAGCGCAGAAGGGACTAGCGGGGGCCGGGATACGCAGTATTTT. Amino acids: CASSAEGTSGGRDTQYF. Looking up the rest from reference TRBV9 and TRBJ2-3 gives the full variable domain: DSGVTQTPKHLITATGQRVTLRCSPRSGDLSVYWYQQSLDQGLQFLIQYYNGEERAKGNILERFSAQQFPDLHSELNLSSLELGDSALYFCASSAEGTSGGRDTQYFGPGTRLTVL.

In this sample, this clone turned up a few times. The chain couples TRBV27 to TRBJ1-1, with D perhaps TRBD1 (6 bases). V shed 3 bases and J shed 6 bases, with 17 bases lying between them. This CDR3 spans 15 amino acids. Germline CDR1 is MNHEY and CDR2 is SMNVEV (reference sequence). The CDR3 reads CASSLGQGYLAEAFF. For the CDR3, the DNA is TGTGCCAGCAGTTTGGGGCAGGGGTATTTGGCTGAAGCTTTCTTT.

This sequence joins TRBV6-5 and TRBJ1-4; D unclear. Trimming cost V 0 bases and J 3 bases, with 11 bases left between them. CDR3 length equals 16 residues. Looked up from germline, CDR1 is MNHEY and CDR2 is SVGAGI. DNA for the CDR3: TGTGCCAGCAGTTACTCGGTTCCGGGGTCTAATGAAAAACTGTTTTTT. Protein: CASSYSVPGSNEKLFF.

This clone was seen just once. J is TRBJ2-5 and V is TRBV7-6; 12 bases align to TRBD2. This CDR3 region has 18 residues. Germline V gives CDR1 SGHVS, CDR2 FNYEAQ. The V and J ends lost 5 bases and 4 bases, in that order; junction bases with no gene match: 14. The CDR3 reads CASSLFSSGGELVETQYF. The CDR3 DNA follows: TGTGCCAGCAGCCTCTTTTCTAGCGGGGGGGAGTTGGTAGAGACCCAGTACTTC.

The rearrangement uses TRBV29-1 and TRBJ1-6; 9 bases map to TRBD1. The CDR3 length is 13 residues. Unmatched junction bases numbered 6, after V lost 4 bases and J lost 11 bases. Germline-derived CDR1 and CDR2 are SQVTM and ANQGSEA. In nucleotides, the CDR3 is TGCAGCGTTGGGACAGGGGAAGACCCACCCCTCCACTTT. This codes for CSVGTGEDPPLHF.

This clone was seen just once. The V and J genes are TRBV5-1 and TRBJ2-2, with D possibly TRBD2 on 6 matching bases. The V end lost 7 bases, the J end lost 6 bases, and 19 bases lay between the germline ends. The CDR3 is 15 residues long. Germline V lookup: CDR1 SGHRS, CDR2 YFSETQ. CDR3 nucleotide sequence: TGCGCCAGCGGACTACTAGGATTGGACGCCGGGGAGCTGTTTTTT. Protein: CASGLLGLDAGELFF.

In its sample, this clone was seen a few times. Here the CDR3 DNA reads TGTGCCAGCAGTCGACAGGGCCATGGCTACACCTTC. Translation: CASSRQGHGYTF. The rearrangement joins TRBV7-2 to TRBJ1-2; the match to TRBD1 covers 7 bases. The V and J ends lost 6 bases and 6 bases, in that order; junction bases with no gene match: 4. In germline, CDR1 is SGHTA, CDR2 FQGNSA. The CDR3 contains 12 residues.

This chain links TRBV5-4 with TRBJ2-2; 9 nucleotides line up with TRBD1. Germline V lookup: CDR1 SGHNT, CDR2 YYREEE (reference sequence). The CDR3 contains 16 residues. Trimming took 3 bases from V and 6 from J; bases not matched to a gene: 9. Here the CDR3 reads CASSSAGTGMPGELFF. The CDR3, as DNA: TGTGCCAGCAGCTCGGCCGGGACAGGGATGCCCGGGGAGCTGTTTTTT.

The chain is built from TRBV5-4 and TRBJ1-2; the D gene is possibly TRBD1 (6 bases). V was pared by 3 bases and J by 8 bases, with 11 bases between. In germline, CDR1 is SGHNT, CDR2 YYREEE (reference sequence). This CDR3 is built from 12 residues. The CDR3 bases are TGTGCCAGCAGCTCAACAGGGAACGGCTACACCTTC. This sequence encodes CASSSTGNGYTF.

The rearrangement uses TRBV15 and TRBJ1-1; no firm D call. Germline V CDR1 and CDR2: LNHNV, YYDKDF (reference sequence). The length of the CDR3 is 11 residues. V lost 6 bases and J lost 4, with 6 bases in between. Here the CDR3 reads CATSLVTEAFF. The DNA for the CDR3 is TGTGCCACCAGTCTCGTCACTGAAGCTTTCTTT.

The V call is TRBV9, the J call TRBJ1-4; the match to TRBD1 covers 7 bases. CDR1 and CDR2 from the germline V gene are SGDLS and YYNGEE. The CDR3 runs to 13 residues. V lost 7 bases, J lost 7 bases, and 7 bases stayed unmatched. CDR3 DNA: TGTGCCAGCGGCCGACAGGGATTTGAAAAACTGTTTTTT. Protein sequence: CASGRQGFEKLFF. Full variable domain (remainder filled in from reference TRBV9 and TRBJ1-4): DSGVTQTPKHLITATGQRVTLRCSPRSGDLSVYWYQQSLDQGLQFLIQYYNGEERAKGNILERFSAQQFPDLHSELNLSSLELGDSALYFCASGRQGFEKLFFGSGTQLSVL.

This rearrangement joins TRBV18 to TRBJ1-3, with a possible D match to TRBD1 (5 bases). V was clipped by 4 bases and J by 2 bases, with 9 bases between them. The CDR3 has 14 residues. Per germline, CDR1 KGHSH and CDR2 LQKENI. CDR3 residues: CASSQGTAGNTIYF. The DNA for the CDR3 is TGTGCCAGCTCACAGGGGACTGCTGGAAACACCATATATTTT.